One and the same sample provided the 5 T cell receptor beta chains below, sequenced in a study of response to subunit inactivated influenza vaccine. TCRdb redid the calling of the RT-PCR reads with MiXCR, one entry per CDR3 protein. The sample shows about 780,000 distinct CDR3 sequences, under 20% of them seen only once. The sample here was PBMCs from blood, taken more than 4 days after vaccination. The receptors were gathered from a man aged 45 to 65 who received an inactivated influenza vaccine.

This clonotype appeared a few times. This chain uses TRBV6-2 or TRBV6-3 with TRBJ2-7; 9 positions match TRBD2. Looked up from germline, CDR1 is MNHEY and CDR2 is SVGEGT. The V segment lost 6 bases and the J segment 2 bases; nucleotides outside the gene matches: 5. CDR3 length: 14 amino acids. DNA of the CDR3: TGTGCCAGCAGATTAGCGGGAGTCACCTACGAGCAGTACTTC. It encodes CASRLAGVTYEQYF.

This clonotype was recorded many times. The chain joins TRBV6-5 to TRBJ2-5; D possibly corresponds to TRBD1 (6 bases). Deletions cut 4 bases from V and 7 bases from J, with 22 bases between. Per the germline V gene, CDR1 is MNHEY and CDR2 is SVGAGI. The CDR3 spans 16 residues. This chain's CDR3 is CASSSPPGQGLGTQYF. The CDR3 DNA reads TGTGCCAGCAGTTCTCCCCCGGGACAAGGTTTGGGGACCCAGTACTTC.

V gene TRBV6-1 combines with J gene TRBJ1-2; D remains ambiguous. Trimming removed 6 bases at V and 8 bases at J, with 22 bases between. This CDR3 has 15 residues. CDR1 is MNHNS, CDR2 SASEGT, per germline. The CDR3, as DNA: TGTGCCAGCAGCCAACAGTACCTACTGGGGTACGGCTACACCTTC. The encoded protein is CASSQQYLLGYGYTF.

In this sample, this clonotype turned up many times. The V call is TRBV20-1, the J call TRBJ1-1; 9 bases match TRBD1. The length of the CDR3 is 13 residues. CDR1 is DFQATT, CDR2 SNEGSKA, per germline (reference sequence). V lost 7 bases to trimming and J lost 1 base; unmatched junction nucleotides: 4. The CDR3 is CSVMTGGNTEAFF. CDR3 DNA: TGCAGTGTTATGACAGGGGGGAACACTGAAGCTTTCTTT.

This clonotype was recorded a few times. V usage is TRBV7-2 and J usage is TRBJ2-2, with TRBD2 matching 7 bases. CDR3 length: 15 residues. V dropped 2 bases and J dropped 4; count of bases not matched to a gene: 4. Per germline, CDR1 SGHTA and CDR2 FQGNSA. The CDR3 protein is CASSLSSGITGELFF. In DNA, the CDR3 is TGTGCCAGCAGCTTAAGCAGCGGGATCACCGGGGAGCTGTTTTTT.